This note documents a single T cell receptor (beta chain) sequence. The antigen is unknown. Germline values: CDR1 SGHTA, CDR2 FQGNSA. Trimming took 5 bases from V and 0 from J, leaving 13 bases between them. CDR3 size: 16 residues. This specimen belongs to a study of T cell clonotyping in hematopoietic cell transplantation. Across the whole study: Cytoreduction preceded collection of pretransplant recipient samples. Study-level results: Without cell sorting, CD4 versus CD8 contributions remain unresolved. Graft donor and pretransplant recipient Inverse Simpson Index values predicted broader posttransplant TCR diversity. Few recipient clonotypes overlapped donors; over 97% were de novo at given depth.

Noted time point: recipient sample about 28 days before transplant, after cytoreduction. Repertoires were generated with immunoSEQ multiplex PCR, while TCRdb's copy carries only in-frame clones and drops some. This sample has 75,000 to 95,000 clones, with 90% to 97% found just once. This receptor was taken from a woman aged 50 to 60 with acute myeloid leukemia. Some clones in this sample may be carry-over from other donors' samples. The chain carries TRBV7-2 and TRBJ2-2; D is unresolved. The specimen comprised peripheral blood mononuclear cells, sampled before stem cell transplant. The CDR3 loop is CASSPRLVPNTGELFF. CDR3 DNA: TGTGCCAGCAGCCCTCGATTGGTACCGAACACCGGGGAGCTGTTTTTT.